This T cell receptor (beta chain) was recorded in a study of T cell changes during pregnancy in multiple sclerosis. V lost 1 base to trimming and J lost 4 bases, with 10 bases between them. This CDR3 contains 14 residues. The germline V gene has CDR1 MGHRA and CDR2 YSYEKL. Data came from immunoSEQ multiplex PCR; TCRdb stores just in-frame clones and leaves some out. The data contain 50,000 to 75,000 clones, more than 85% of them singletons. The sequencing here drew on CD8+ T cells from peripheral blood mononuclear cells, taken in the third trimester of pregnancy. The rearrangement links TRBV4-1 to TRBJ2-5; D is uncertain. The clonotype was recovered from a female donor with multiple sclerosis, enrolled in a pregnancy study. Here the CDR3 reads CASSQGHSVETQYF. In DNA, the CDR3 is TGCGCCAGCAGCCAAGGACACTCTGTAGAGACCCAGTACTTC.